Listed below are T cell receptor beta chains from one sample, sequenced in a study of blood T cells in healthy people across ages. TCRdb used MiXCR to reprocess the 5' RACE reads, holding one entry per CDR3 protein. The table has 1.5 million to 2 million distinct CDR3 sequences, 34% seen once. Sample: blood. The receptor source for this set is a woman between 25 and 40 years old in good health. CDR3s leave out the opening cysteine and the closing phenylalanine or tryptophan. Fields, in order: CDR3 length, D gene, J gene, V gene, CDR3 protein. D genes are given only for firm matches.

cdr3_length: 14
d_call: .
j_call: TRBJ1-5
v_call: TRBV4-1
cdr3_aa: ASSPRPGRRQETQH

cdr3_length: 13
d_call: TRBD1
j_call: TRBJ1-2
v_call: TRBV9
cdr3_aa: ASSERDRSFRGYT

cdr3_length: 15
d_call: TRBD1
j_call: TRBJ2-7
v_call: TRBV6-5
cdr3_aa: ASSSGTARITEDEQY

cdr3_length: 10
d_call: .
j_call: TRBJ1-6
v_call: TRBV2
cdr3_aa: ASSPPRAPLH

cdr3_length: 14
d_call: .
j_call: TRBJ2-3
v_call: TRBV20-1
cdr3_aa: SARSLATRHSDTQY

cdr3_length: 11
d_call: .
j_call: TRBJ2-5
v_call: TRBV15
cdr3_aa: ATSRVRQETQY

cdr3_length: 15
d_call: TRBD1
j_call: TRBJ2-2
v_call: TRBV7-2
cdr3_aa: ASQMGTGGASAGERF

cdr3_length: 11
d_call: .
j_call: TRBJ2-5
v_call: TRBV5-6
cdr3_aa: ASSGGIGETQY

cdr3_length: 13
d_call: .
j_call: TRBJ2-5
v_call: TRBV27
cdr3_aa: ASSINMRGPETQY

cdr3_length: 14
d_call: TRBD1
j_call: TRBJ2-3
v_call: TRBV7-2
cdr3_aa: ASSGYRGAGTDTQY

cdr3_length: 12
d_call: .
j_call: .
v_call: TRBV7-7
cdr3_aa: ASSPVQGTYEQY

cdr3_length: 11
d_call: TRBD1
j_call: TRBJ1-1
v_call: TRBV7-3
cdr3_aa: ASGSTGGTEAF

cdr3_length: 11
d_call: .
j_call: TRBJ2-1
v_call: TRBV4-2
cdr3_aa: ASSQGVSIEQF

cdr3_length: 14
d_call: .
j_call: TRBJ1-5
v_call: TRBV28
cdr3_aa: ASSPTPGKGNQPQH

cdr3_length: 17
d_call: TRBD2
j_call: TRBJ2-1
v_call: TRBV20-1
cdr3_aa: SATSRLAGDFSSYNEQF

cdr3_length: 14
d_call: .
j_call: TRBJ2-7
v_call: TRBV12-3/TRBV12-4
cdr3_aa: ASSLDETRTYYEQY

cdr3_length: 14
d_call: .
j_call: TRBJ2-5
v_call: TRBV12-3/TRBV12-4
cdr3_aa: ASSLAGHSKQETQY

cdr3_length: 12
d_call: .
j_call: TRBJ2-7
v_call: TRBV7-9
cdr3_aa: ASSSRTDPYEQY

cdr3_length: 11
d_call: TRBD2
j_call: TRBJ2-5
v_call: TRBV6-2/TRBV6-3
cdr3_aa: ASGSGESGTQY

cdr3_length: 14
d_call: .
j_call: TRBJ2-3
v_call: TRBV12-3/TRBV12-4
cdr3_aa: ASSYSQGIATDTQY

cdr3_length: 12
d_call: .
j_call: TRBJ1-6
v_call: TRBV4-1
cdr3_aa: ASSQLDSNSPLH

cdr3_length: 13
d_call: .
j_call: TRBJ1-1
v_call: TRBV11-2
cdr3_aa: AGSLVGGVNTEAF

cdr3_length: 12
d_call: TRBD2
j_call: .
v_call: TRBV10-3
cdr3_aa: ATSLAGGLGEQY

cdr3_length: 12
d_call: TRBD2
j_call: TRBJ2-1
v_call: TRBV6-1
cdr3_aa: ASSSGEGYNEQF

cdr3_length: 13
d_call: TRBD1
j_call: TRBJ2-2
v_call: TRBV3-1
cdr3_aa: ASSPGQGPTGELF

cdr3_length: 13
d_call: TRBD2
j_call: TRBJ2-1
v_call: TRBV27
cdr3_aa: ASTPSGGRNNEQF

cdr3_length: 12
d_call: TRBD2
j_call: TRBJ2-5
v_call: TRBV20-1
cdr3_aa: SAPPLTSEETQY

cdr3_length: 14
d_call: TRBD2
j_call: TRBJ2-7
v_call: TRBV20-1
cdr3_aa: SARGPIAGGTHEQY

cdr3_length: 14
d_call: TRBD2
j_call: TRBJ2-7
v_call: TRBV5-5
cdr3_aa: ASSLEGGRAAYVQY

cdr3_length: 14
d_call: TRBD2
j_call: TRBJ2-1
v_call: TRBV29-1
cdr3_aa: SVEDQETSGYNEQF

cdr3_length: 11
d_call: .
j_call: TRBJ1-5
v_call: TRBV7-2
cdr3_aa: ASSTGQNQPQH

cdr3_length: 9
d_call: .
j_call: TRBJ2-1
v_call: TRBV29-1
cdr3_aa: SYPQVRVQF

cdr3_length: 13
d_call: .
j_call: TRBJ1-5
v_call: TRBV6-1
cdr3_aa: ASSEQSQSNQPQH

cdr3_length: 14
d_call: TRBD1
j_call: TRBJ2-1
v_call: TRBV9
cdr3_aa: ASSVRTGGKDNEQF

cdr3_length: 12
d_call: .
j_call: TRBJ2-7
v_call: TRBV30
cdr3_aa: AWSVGGVKYEQY

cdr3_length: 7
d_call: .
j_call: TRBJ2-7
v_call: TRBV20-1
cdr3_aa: SASKLQY

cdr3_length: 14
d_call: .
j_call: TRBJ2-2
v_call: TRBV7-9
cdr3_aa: ASSSAGGSRTQELF

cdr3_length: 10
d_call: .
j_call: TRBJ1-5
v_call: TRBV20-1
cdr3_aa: SARVRDQPQH

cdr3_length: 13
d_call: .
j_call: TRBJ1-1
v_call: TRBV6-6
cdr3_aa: ASSYSRPSYTEAF

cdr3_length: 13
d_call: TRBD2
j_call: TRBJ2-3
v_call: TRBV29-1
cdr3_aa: SVELAGAGTDTQY

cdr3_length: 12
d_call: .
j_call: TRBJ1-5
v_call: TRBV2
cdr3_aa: ATSRLDPNQPQH

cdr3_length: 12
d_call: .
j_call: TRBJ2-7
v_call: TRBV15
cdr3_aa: ATSTRRETYEQY

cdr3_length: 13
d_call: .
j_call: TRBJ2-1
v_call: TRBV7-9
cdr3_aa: ASSLPWETYNEQF

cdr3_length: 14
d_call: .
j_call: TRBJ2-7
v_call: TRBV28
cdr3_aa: ASSLWGGDRSYEQY

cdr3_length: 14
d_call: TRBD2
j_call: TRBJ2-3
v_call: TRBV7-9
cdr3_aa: ASSPTGTSGTDTQY

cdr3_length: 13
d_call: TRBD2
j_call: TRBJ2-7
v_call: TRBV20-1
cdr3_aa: SARGVTSGNYEQY

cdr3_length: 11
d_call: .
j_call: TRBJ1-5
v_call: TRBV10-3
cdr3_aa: AISADRNQPQH

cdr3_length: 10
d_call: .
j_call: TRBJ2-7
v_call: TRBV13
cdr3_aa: ASSLTRYEQY

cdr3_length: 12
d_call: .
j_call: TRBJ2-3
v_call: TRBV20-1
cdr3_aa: SARLSPSADTQY